This T cell receptor (beta chain) was recovered during a study of regulatory T cells in long-lasting Graves disease (dated by TCRdb to the early 2020s). About the study as a whole: Persistent Graves' disease meant more than 5 years of antithyroid drug treatment with TSH receptor autoantibodies that stayed positive. A total of 35 or so samples were covered by TCR sequencing, comprising some 13 persistent and about 20 newly diagnosed Graves' disease patients. The study was conducted in China and was registered as a clinical trial. Peripheral blood TCR sequencing and RNA sequencing compared persistent Graves' disease patients with newly diagnosed Graves' disease patients. On average, persistent Graves' disease patients in the clinical cohort had been on antithyroid drugs for about 9.7 years.

In the case of this clonotype: Its antigen remains unidentified. No quality values exist for individual bases; no much larger clone is one base distant.

Spanning cysteine to phenylalanine, the CDR3 consists of 11 amino acids. The DNA shown is the 33-base CDR3, in frame from base 1. CDR1 and CDR2 are drawn from the germline V gene: SGHVT, SQSDAQ. Trimming at the junction amounts to 4 bases on V and 9 bases on J, and the germline ends lie 7 bases apart. Broader findings and caveats from the paper: Compared with newly diagnosed patients, patients with persistent Graves' disease had lower TCR Shannon entropy and fewer highly expanded clones, which suggests clonal expansion. Because the primary lesion, thyroid tissue, could not be accessed, the study looked at peripheral blood alone. Sequencing and analysis were restricted to the TCR beta chain. Persistent disease showed preferential use of TRBV28, TRBJ1-2 and TRBJ2-5, whereas newly diagnosed disease favored TRBV20-1 and TRBJ2-1. As a limitation, the authors acknowledged that the small sample size may reduce accuracy. A larger number of public clonotypes was shared among persistent patients (around 3,000) than among newly diagnosed patients (approximately 1,000).

Reading the label with the study, this specimen's time point is: persistent/refractory GD, antithyroid drugs over 5 years with positive TRAb. For both TCR sequencing and RNA sequencing, RNA was extracted from PBMCs in TRIzol. The diagnosis of Graves' disease followed American Thyroid Association guidelines. Recruitment of patients was carried out at an endocrinology department in Xi'an, China. Each patient gave 7 to 9.5 milliliters of peripheral blood, collected in an EDTA anticoagulant tube. Ficoll Paque Plus density gradient separation was used to isolate PBMCs, and no further T cell sorting was performed. An Agilent 2100 Bioanalyzer and agarose gel were used to check RNA quality, while a NanoDrop 2000 measured RNA concentration. Libraries were made using multiplex PCR. The listed sequencing device is Illumina HiSeq 4000. CDR3 regions were amplified by Arm-PCR with iRepertoire HTBI primers to construct TCR beta libraries. Before sequencing, the PCR products underwent gel purification. In the source study's methods: Gene usage analysis of CDR3 amino acid clonotypes used the approximately 62 TRBV and around 13 TRBJ segments found across samples. COPE and FqMerger were used to merge filtered high-quality paired reads into contigs. BLAST was used to align contigs to IMGT TRBV, TRBD and TRBJ reference genes, with CDR3 defined following IMGT. Any clonotype with a frequency above 0.1% was counted as a highly expanded clone. Shannon entropy was used to measure repertoire diversity, and the Gini coefficient was used to measure V-J evenness. A clonotype found in more than one individual was treated as public. TCRdb reanalyzed the raw reads on its own, using fastp at Q25 for trimming and MiXCR for clone calling, and kept in-frame beta chains. For every CDR3 protein sequence, its rows merge into one entry that carries the most common genes and DNA. The V and J calls and clone size are TCRdb's, not the authors'. The sample profile shows roughly 400,000 distinct CDR3 sequences; roughly a fifth of them were found once. Approximately 15% of the sample lies in the top ten.

This TCR was sampled from a female donor with Graves disease. The sample consisted of peripheral blood mononuclear cells (PBMCs), taken when the disease was refractory, from a patient treated with antithyroid drugs. The V gene is TRBV7-4 and the J gene is TRBJ2-1; no D gene is confidently identified. The CDR3 here reads CASSSPCEQFF. The nucleotide sequence reads TGTGCCAGCAGCTCCCCGTGTGAGCAGTTCTTC. With the portions outside the CDR3 filled from the reference TRBV7-4 and TRBJ2-1 genes, the complete variable region becomes GAGVSQSPRYKVAKRGRDVALRCDSISGHVTLYWYRQTLGQGSEVLTYSQSDAQRDKSGRPSGRFSAERPERSVSTLKIQRTEQGDSAVYLCASSSPCEQFFGPGTRLTVL.